One and the same sample provided the 14 T cell receptor beta chains below, sequenced in a study of CD8 T cells in ankylosing spondylitis. TCRdb redid the calling of the 5' RACE reads with MiXCR, one entry per CDR3 protein. The sample yields about 330,000 distinct CDR3 sequences, 8% seen once. The antigens for these receptors are not known. General observations from the study: Blood of patients with ankylosing spondylitis appeared to be characterized by a TCR beta motif of several highly homologous variants.

Input material: blood, either unsorted or a sorted T cell fraction (not recorded which). The receptor set was obtained from a male donor with ankylosing spondylitis.

The sample holds a few counts of this clonotype. The rearrangement joins TRBV5-1 to TRBJ2-7; D might be TRBD1 (5 bases). Trimming took off 0 bases at V and 0 bases at J, with 10 bases between the two ends. This CDR3 has 15 amino acids. Per the germline V gene, CDR1 is SGHRS and CDR2 is YFSETQ. Written as DNA, the CDR3 is TGCGCCAGCAGCTTGGCCCTAGGGGTCTCCTACGAGCAGTACTTC. Protein sequence: CASSLALGVSYEQYF.

This clonotype was detected ten times or more. V is TRBV15 and J is TRBJ1-5; D is possibly TRBD1 (6 bases). V was shortened by 0 bases and J by 7 bases, with 13 bases between the two germline ends. The CDR3 runs to 15 residues. Germline V gene data show CDR1 as LNHNV and CDR2 as YYDKDF (reference sequence). CDR3 in DNA: TGTGCCACCAGCAGAGATAAGGGGGAGTGGCAGCCCCAGCATTTT. Encoded protein: CATSRDKGEWQPQHF. Variable domain in full (rest from reference TRBV15 and TRBJ1-5): DAMVIQNPRYQVTQFGKPVTLSCSQTLNHNVMYWYQQKSSQAPKLLFHYYDKDFNNEADTPDNFQSRRPNTSFCFLDIRSPGLGDTAMYLCATSRDKGEWQPQHFGDGTRLSIL.

This clonotype was recorded at least ten times. The rearrangement joins TRBV28 to TRBJ2-2; maybe TRBD2 (6 bases). Germline CDR1 and CDR2: MDHEN and SYDVKM. V shed 8 bases and J shed 8 bases, with 18 bases lying between them. This CDR3 is built from 14 residues. The CDR3 protein is CASLGLQFKGELFF. DNA for the CDR3: TGTGCCAGCTTGGGACTTCAGTTCAAGGGGGAGCTGTTTTTT. The full variable domain, with the rest looked up from reference TRBV28 and TRBJ2-2, is DVKVTQSSRYLVKRTGEKVFLECVQDMDHENMFWYRQDPGLGLRLIYFSYDVKMKEKGDIPEGYSVSREKKERFSLILESASTNQTSMYLCASLGLQFKGELFFGEGSRLTVL.

The chain has TRBV4-1 and TRBJ2-7; tentatively, D is TRBD2 (5 bases). Trimming shortened V by 5 bases and J by 3 bases, and 23 bases separated the two germline ends. Germline loops: CDR1 MGHRA, CDR2 YSYEKL. CDR3 length: 17 amino acids. This chain's CDR3 is CASSVRDSPRSVYEQYF. The CDR3 region has the DNA TGCGCCAGCAGCGTGAGGGATTCCCCTCGCTCAGTCTACGAGCAGTACTTC.

V and J are TRBV21-1 and TRBJ1-3; the table's TRBD1 call for D was not verified on the DNA. TRBV21-1 is designated a pseudogene. This CDR3 contains 13 residues. CDR3 bases: TGTGCCAGCAAGCGACAGATTGGAAACACCATATATTTT. Amino acids: CASKRQIGNTIYF.

This chain uses TRBV29-1 with TRBJ2-3; 8 bases fit TRBD1. CDR3 length equals 14 residues. V shed 5 bases and J 4 bases; nucleotides not matched to a gene: 8. Germline V gene lookup returns CDR1 SQVTM and CDR2 ANQGSEA. The CDR3 here is CSVFWTGIPDTQYF. CDR3 nucleotides: TGCAGCGTTTTCTGGACAGGGATCCCAGATACGCAGTATTTT.

Comment on this clonotype: The junction shows a germline mismatch at one end, possibly a read error. The rearrangement links TRBV3-1 to TRBJ2-7, with D perhaps being TRBD1 or TRBD2 (6 bases each). Germline V CDR1 and CDR2: LGHDT, YNNKEL (reference sequence). This CDR3 is built from 16 residues. CDR3 sequence reads: CASNQDYGGSAYEQYF. CDR3 DNA sequence: TGTGCCAGCAACCAAGATTACGGGGGCTCGGCCTACGAGCAGTACTTC.

This chain uses TRBV5-1 with TRBJ2-7; perhaps D is TRBD1 or TRBD2 (5 bases each). This CDR3 has 14 amino acids. Looked up from germline, CDR1 is SGHRS and CDR2 is YFSETQ. Deletions cut 3 bases from V and 1 base from J, with 11 bases between. Here the CDR3 DNA reads TGCGCCAGCAGCTCCGGGGCGGAATCCTACGAGCAGTACTTC. Protein: CASSSGAESYEQYF.

This chain joins TRBV6-1 and TRBJ1-2; tentative D call: TRBD1 (5 bases). The CDR3 covers 13 residues. The ends were cut back, 7 bases at V and 8 bases at J, with 17 bases in the middle. The germline V gene encodes CDR1 MNHNS and CDR2 SASEGT. The CDR3 DNA is TGTGCCAGCAACACCCCAGGGCTTGGCGGCTACACCTTC. Its translation is CASNTPGLGGYTF.

This clonotype turned up a few times. V gene TRBV5-1 combines with J gene TRBJ2-1, with D possibly matching TRBD1 (6 bases). The CDR3 extends over 14 amino acids. Germline V gene data show CDR1 as SGHRS and CDR2 as YFSETQ. The ends were cut back, 0 bases at V and 8 bases at J, with 12 bases in the middle. The CDR3 DNA reads as TGCGCCAGCAGCTTGGCCAGGGGATCCGATGAGCAGTTCTTC. Its translation is CASSLARGSDEQFF.

In its sample, this clonotype was seen a few times. The V gene is TRBV6-2 or TRBV6-3, the J gene TRBJ2-5; D may match TRBD1 or TRBD2 (5 bases each). Germline lookup yields CDR1 MNHEY and CDR2 SVGEGT. V dropped 2 bases and J dropped 1 base, with 11 bases sitting between them. The CDR3 has 15 residues. The DNA of the CDR3 is TGTGCCAGCAGTTACCCTAGCAGGGCCCAAGAGACCCAGTACTTC. Protein product: CASSYPSRAQETQYF.

This clonotype was seen ten or more times. The chain employs TRBV7-9 and TRBJ2-5; no definite D call. Trimming took 0 bases from V and 2 from J, leaving 7 bases between them. CDR3 length equals 14 residues. The germline V gene has CDR1 SEHNR and CDR2 FQNEAQ (reference sequence). CDR3 in amino acids: CASSLADLQETQYF. CDR3 bases: TGTGCCAGCAGCTTAGCCGACTTACAAGAGACCCAGTACTTC.

This clonotype was seen only a few times. The J gene is TRBJ2-1, the V gene TRBV5-4; possibly TRBD2 for D (6 bases). The CDR3 covers 15 residues. Germline assignment: CDR1 SGHNT and CDR2 YYREEE (reference sequence). V lost 6 bases and J lost 0, with 13 bases in between. DNA of the CDR3: TGTGCCAGCATACCGGGAGATCGCTCCTACAATGAGCAGTTCTTC. Translated: CASIPGDRSYNEQFF.

The sample holds many counts of this clonotype. The chain combines TRBV9 with TRBJ2-7, with D possibly matching TRBD2 (7 bases). Per germline, CDR1 SGDLS and CDR2 YYNGEE. V shed 4 bases and J shed 2 bases, with 16 bases lying between them. This CDR3 region has 15 residues. The CDR3 reads CASSIGGGSTYEQYF. The CDR3 nucleotides are TGTGCCAGCAGCATCGGGGGCGGGAGCACCTACGAGCAGTACTTC.